This is a list of T cell receptor beta chains from one sample in a study of control samples from healthy donors and cancer patients. The repertoire was sequenced with immunoSEQ multiplex PCR; TCRdb's copy has only in-frame clones and lacks some. The sample records about 26,000 clones, roughly 85% being singletons. The specimen sequenced was PBMCs. The receptors derive from an older woman with head and neck cancer. Each CDR3 is given with its conserved first and last residue. D genes are given only for firm matches. Expanded clones get a size class; other rows say once, few or many, or leave the size out.

size	D	V	J	DNA	CDR3
.	.	TRBV3-1/TRBV3-2	TRBJ2-5	TGTGCCAGCAGCCAAGAAGGGAATTTCCAAGAGACCCAGTACTTC	CASSQEGNFQETQYF
.	.	TRBV6-2/TRBV6-3	TRBJ2-7	TGTGCCAGCAGTTACGGGAGACTGGGCGAGCAGTACTTC	CASSYGRLGEQYF
.	TRBD2	TRBV30	TRBJ2-1	TGTGCCTGGAGTGTATCCCTTAGGGAGGGGAGGAGCTCCTACAATGAGCAGTTCTTC	CAWSVSLREGRSSYNEQFF
.	TRBD2	TRBV11-3	TRBJ2-7	TGTGCCAGCAGCTTCCTAGCGGGGGTGGCCTACGAGCAGTACTTC	CASSFLAGVAYEQYF
.	.	TRBV11-2	TRBJ1-1	TGTGCCAGCAGCTTATCAGGCCCGAACACTGAAGCTTTCTTT	CASSLSGPNTEAFF
once	.	TRBV30	TRBJ2-7	TGTGCCTGGAGTGTACGAGTTACCGGGACACGAAGACCCTACGAGCAGTACTTC	CAWSVRVTGTRRPYEQYF
.	.	TRBV4-2	TRBJ1-5	TGTGCCAGCAGCCAAGATGCTGGCTTGGTCAATCAGCCCCAGCATTTT	CASSQDAGLVNQPQHF
.	TRBD1	TRBV19	TRBJ1-2	TGTGCCAGTAGTATAACAGGGGGCAATGGCTACACCTTC	CASSITGGNGYTF
.	TRBD1	TRBV20-1	TRBJ2-5	TGCAGTGCTAGTGTCGCAGGGGGCTTTAGAGAGACCCAGTACTTC	CSASVAGGFRETQYF
.	.	TRBV12-3/TRBV12-4	TRBJ1-1	TGTGCCAGCAGTTCACTGAGAACTGAAGCTTTCTTT	CASSSLRTEAFF
.	TRBD1	TRBV18	TRBJ1-2	TGTGCCAGTTCCCTATTGACAGGGGGCGGCTATGGCTACACCTTC	CASSLLTGGGYGYTF
.	.	TRBV5-1	TRBJ2-3	TGCGCCAGCAGCCTAGGGGGACACGCTAGCACAGATACGCAGTATTTT	CASSLGGHASTDTQYF
.	.	TRBV6-5	TRBJ1-1	TGTGCTAGCAGTTTCGGGGGAAACACTGAAGCTTTCTTT	CASSFGGNTEAFF
.	.	TRBV6-2/TRBV6-3	TRBJ2-2	TGTGCCAGCAGCCCCCCCGTAGGCCGCACCGGGGAGCTGTTTTTT	CASSPPVGRTGELFF
.	TRBD2	TRBV9	TRBJ2-6	TGTGCCAGCAGCGTAGTTGAAGCGGGGGCCTCTGGGGCCAACGTCCTGACTTTC	CASSVVEAGASGANVLTF
.	TRBD1	TRBV4-3	TRBJ1-5	TGCGCCAGCAGCCAAGATCTGGGACAGGGCGATCAGCCCCAGCATTTT	CASSQDLGQGDQPQHF
.	TRBD2	TRBV3-1/TRBV3-2	TRBJ2-1	TGTGCCAGCAGCCCACAGGGACTAGCGAGCAATGAGCAGTTCTTC	CASSPQGLASNEQFF
.	.	TRBV5-1	TRBJ2-5	TGCGCCAGCAGCTTTTCCGGGACAACCCAAGAGACCCAGTACTTC	CASSFSGTTQETQYF
.	TRBD1	TRBV14	TRBJ2-7	TGTGCCAGCAGCCAATCCGGGACAGCAACCTACGAGCAGTACTTC	CASSQSGTATYEQYF
.	TRBD1	TRBV5-1	TRBJ2-1	TGCGCCAGCAGCGGGGGACAGGGTCGTTTCGATGAGCAGTTCTTC	CASSGGQGRFDEQFF
few	.	TRBV6-2/TRBV6-3	TRBJ1-5	TGTGCCAGCAGTAACCGGGACGATAGCAATCAGCCCCAGCATTTT	CASSNRDDSNQPQHF
.	TRBD1	TRBV2	TRBJ1-2	TGTGCCAGCAGCCCGAGCAGGGGGCGCAGGAATGGCTACACCTTC	CASSPSRGRRNGYTF
.	.	TRBV19	TRBJ1-6	TGTACCAGTAGTAGCATTATTTTTCGGGGTAGGAATAATTCACCCCTCCACTTT	CTSSSIIFRGRNNSPLHF
.	TRBD2	TRBV7-2	TRBJ2-1	TGTGCCAGCAGCTTACTCTCCAGCGGGGGGGTACGTGAGCAGTTCTTC	CASSLLSSGGVREQFF
.	TRBD1	TRBV11-2	TRBJ1-5	TGTGCCAGCAGCCAGACAGGGCATCAGCCCCAGCATTTT	CASSQTGHQPQHF
.	.	TRBV7-2	TRBJ2-5	TGTGCCAGCACCTTCCAACTGGGTGGCGAGACCCAGTACTTC	CASTFQLGGETQYF
once	.	TRBV11-2	TRBJ2-1	TGTGCCAGCAGCTTAGTCGTTGGGCCCGGGGAGCAGTTCTTC	CASSLVVGPGEQFF
.	.	TRBV27	TRBJ1-2	TGTGCCAGCACCCCTTGGAGGGGCGGTGACTATGGCTACACCTTC	CASTPWRGGDYGYTF
once	.	TRBV2	TRBJ2-1	TGTGCCTCCGCCGCACCTACCTCCAATGAGCAGTTCTTC	CASAAPTSNEQFF
.	.	TRBV15	TRBJ1-6	TGTGCCACCAGCAGGCCGAGCTCCTATAATTCACCCCTCCACTTT	CATSRPSSYNSPLHF
.	.	TRBV11-3	TRBJ2-2	TGTGCCAGCACCCCTCTAGGGGGAAACACCGGGGAGCTGTTTTTT	CASTPLGGNTGELFF
.	.	TRBV19	TRBJ2-2	TGTGCCACTACGGTGGAAATAAACACCGGGGAGCTGTTTTTT	CATTVEINTGELFF
.	TRBD1	TRBV18	TRBJ2-7	TGTGCCAGCTCCCCGAAGGGGGCCACCTACGAGCAGTACTTC	CASSPKGATYEQYF
.	.	TRBV6-2/TRBV6-3	TRBJ1-5	TGTGCCAGCAGTTACAAGAGGATTTGGGATCAGCCCCAGCATTTT	CASSYKRIWDQPQHF
.	TRBD1	TRBV9	TRBJ1-6	TGTGCCAGCAGCGTAGCCCCCAAGACAGGGGGCGCTGATTCACCCCTCCACTTT	CASSVAPKTGGADSPLHF
.	.	TRBV7-2	TRBJ2-7	TGTGCCAGCAGCTTCTACAGCAGCAGGGACAACGAGCAGTACTTC	CASSFYSSRDNEQYF
few	.	TRBV20-1	TRBJ1-2	TGCAGTGCTAGAGATTGGGGGGAGAACACCTTC	CSARDWGENTF
.	.	TRBV27	TRBJ1-3	TGTGCCAGCAGAGAGGACGGAAGCTCTGGAAACACCATATATTTT	CASREDGSSGNTIYF
.	.	TRBV7-9	TRBJ1-6	TGTGCCAGCAGCCACCGGGACGGTAATTCACCCCTCCACTTT	CASSHRDGNSPLHF
.	TRBD1	TRBV6-2/TRBV6-3	TRBJ1-2	TGTGCCAGCAGTTCCACAGGGGCCTATGGCTACACCTTC	CASSSTGAYGYTF
.	.	TRBV7-6	TRBJ1-4	TGTGCCAGCAGCTTAGCTGGGTCAACTAATGAAAAACTGTTTTTT	CASSLAGSTNEKLFF
.	TRBD1	TRBV3-1/TRBV3-2	TRBJ2-6	TGTGCCAGCAGCCCTCAAACAAGGGGACAGGGGGCTGGGGCCAACGTCCTGACTTTC	CASSPQTRGQGAGANVLTF
.	.	TRBV7-8	TRBJ2-7	TGTGCCAGCAGCATCCAGGGCCTTGACTACGAGCAGTACTTC	CASSIQGLDYEQYF